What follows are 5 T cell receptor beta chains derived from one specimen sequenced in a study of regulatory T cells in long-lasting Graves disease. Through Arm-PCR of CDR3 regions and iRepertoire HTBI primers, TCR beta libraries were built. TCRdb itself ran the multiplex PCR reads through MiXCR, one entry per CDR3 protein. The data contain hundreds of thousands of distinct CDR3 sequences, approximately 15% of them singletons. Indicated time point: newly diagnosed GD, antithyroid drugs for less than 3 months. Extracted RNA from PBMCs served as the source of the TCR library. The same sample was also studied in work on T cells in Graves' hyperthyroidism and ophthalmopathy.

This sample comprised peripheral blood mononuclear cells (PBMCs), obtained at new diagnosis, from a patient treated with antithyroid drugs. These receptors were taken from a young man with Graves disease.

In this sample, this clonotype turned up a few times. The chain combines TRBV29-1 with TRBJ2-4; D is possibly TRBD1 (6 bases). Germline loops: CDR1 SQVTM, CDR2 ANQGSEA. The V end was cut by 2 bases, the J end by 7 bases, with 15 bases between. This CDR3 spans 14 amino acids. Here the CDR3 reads CSVETGRTANIQYF. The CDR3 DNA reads TGCAGCGTTGAAACGGGGCGGACAGCGAACATTCAGTACTTC.

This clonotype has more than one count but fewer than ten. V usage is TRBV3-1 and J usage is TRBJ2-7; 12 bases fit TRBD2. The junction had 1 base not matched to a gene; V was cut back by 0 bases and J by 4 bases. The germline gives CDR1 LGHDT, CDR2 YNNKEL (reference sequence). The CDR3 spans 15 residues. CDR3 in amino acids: CASSQETSGSYEQYF. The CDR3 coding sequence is TGTGCCAGCAGCCAAGAGACTAGCGGGAGTTACGAGCAGTACTTC.

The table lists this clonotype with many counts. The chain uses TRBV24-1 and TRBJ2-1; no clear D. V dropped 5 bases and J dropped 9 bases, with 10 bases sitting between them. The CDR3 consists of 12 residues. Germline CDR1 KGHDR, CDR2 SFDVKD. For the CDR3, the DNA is TGTGCCACCAGTGTGCTGGGCAGTGAGCAGTTCTTC. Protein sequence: CATSVLGSEQFF.

The CDR3, as DNA: TGTGCCACCAGTGCTCGGACAGGGGGCACTGAAGGGTTCTTC. This codes for CATSARTGGTEGFF. The genes are TRBV24-1 and TRBJ2-1, with TRBD1 matching over 11 bases. Germline assignment: CDR1 KGHDR and CDR2 SFDVKD. The trim removed 5 bases at V and 15 bases at J, leaving 11 bases unmatched. The length of the CDR3 is 14 residues.

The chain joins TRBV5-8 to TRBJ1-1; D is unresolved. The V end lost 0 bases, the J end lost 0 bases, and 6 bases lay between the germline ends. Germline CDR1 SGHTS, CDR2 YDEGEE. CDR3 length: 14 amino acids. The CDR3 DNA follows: TGTGCCAGCAGCTTGGTTCTATTGAACACTGAAGCTTTCTTT. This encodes CASSLVLLNTEAFF.